The clone carrying this TCR beta chain was seen once. The antigen is not known. This CDR3 contains 15 residues. Germline V lookup: CDR1 MGHRA, CDR2 YSYEKL. The ends were cut back, 0 bases at V and 1 base at J, with 9 bases in the middle. The sample belongs to a study of T cell responses to AZD1222 COVID-19 vaccine. Overall study results and limits: Only a handful of AZD1222 recipients tested seropositive at baseline. Donors, mostly white British, included more females; clonal diversity was possibly underestimated.

The data were produced by immunoSEQ multiplex PCR, yet TCRdb's version contains in-frame clones alone and is incomplete. The repertoire holds 85,000 to 95,000 clones, approximately 89% seen once, with more than 5% in the top ten. This chain links TRBV4-1 with TRBJ1-1; no reliable D call. The source is an adult who received the AZD1222 COVID-19 vaccine. Specimen: peripheral blood, collected 28 days after the second AZD1222 dose. The CDR3 spells CASSQEWAGNTEAFF. Written as DNA, the CDR3 is TGCGCCAGCAGCCAAGAGTGGGCAGGGAACACTGAAGCTTTCTTT.